This TCR beta chain was retrieved from a study of CD8 T cells in Susac syndrome. cDNA came from around 0.5 to 1 ug RNA primed by random hexamers. Amplification of the TCR beta CDR3 was carried out by immunoSEQ multiplex PCR, which spanned a total of 54 Vbeta and 13 Jbeta segments. TCRdb independently ran MiXCR on the immunoSEQ multiplex PCR reads; one entry per CDR3 protein. The data show a few hundred thousand distinct CDR3 sequences, 92% seen once. On this clonotype: Its target is not known.

Study findings and constraints: It was acknowledged by the study that relatively few individuals were included in its TCR sequencing and HLA analysis.

TEMRA cells were FACS-enriched, and CD8+ and CD4+ T cells were isolated negatively. The CDR3 sequence is 15 residues long. The germline CDR1 and CDR2 sequences are SGHTA and FQGTGA. The V gene end was trimmed by 2 bases and the J gene end by 4 bases; junction bases not matched to a gene: 4. This clonotype was obtained from a human donor with multiple sclerosis. The V and J genes are TRBV7-3 and TRBJ2-3, with 9 bases aligning to TRBD2. The source material was CD8+ T cells from PBMCs. The CDR3 DNA is TGTGCCAGCAGCTTAGACGGACTAGCGCCAGATACGCAGTATTTT. Translated, it gives CASSLDGLAPDTQYF.